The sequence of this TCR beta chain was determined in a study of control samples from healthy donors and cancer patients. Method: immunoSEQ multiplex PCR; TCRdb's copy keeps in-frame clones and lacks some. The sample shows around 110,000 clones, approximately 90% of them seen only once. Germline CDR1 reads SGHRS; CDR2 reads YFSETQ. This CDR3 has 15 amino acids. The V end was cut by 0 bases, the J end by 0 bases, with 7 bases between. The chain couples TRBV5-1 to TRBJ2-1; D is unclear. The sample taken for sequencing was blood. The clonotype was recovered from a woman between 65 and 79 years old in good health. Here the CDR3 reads CASSLGSLSYNEQFF. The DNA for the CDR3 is TGCGCCAGCAGCTTGGGGTCGCTCTCCTACAATGAGCAGTTCTTC.